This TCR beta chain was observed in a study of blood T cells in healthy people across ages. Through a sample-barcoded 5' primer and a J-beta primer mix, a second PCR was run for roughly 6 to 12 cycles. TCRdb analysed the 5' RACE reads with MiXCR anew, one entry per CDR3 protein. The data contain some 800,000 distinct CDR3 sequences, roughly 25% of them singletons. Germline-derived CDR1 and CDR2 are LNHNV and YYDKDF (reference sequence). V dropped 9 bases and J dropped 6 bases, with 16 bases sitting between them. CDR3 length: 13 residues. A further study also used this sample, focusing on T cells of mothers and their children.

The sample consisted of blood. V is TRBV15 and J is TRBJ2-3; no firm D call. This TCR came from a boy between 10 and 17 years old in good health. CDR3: CATGAEFMDTQYF. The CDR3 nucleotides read TGTGCCACAGGCGCGGAGTTTATGGATACGCAGTATTTT.